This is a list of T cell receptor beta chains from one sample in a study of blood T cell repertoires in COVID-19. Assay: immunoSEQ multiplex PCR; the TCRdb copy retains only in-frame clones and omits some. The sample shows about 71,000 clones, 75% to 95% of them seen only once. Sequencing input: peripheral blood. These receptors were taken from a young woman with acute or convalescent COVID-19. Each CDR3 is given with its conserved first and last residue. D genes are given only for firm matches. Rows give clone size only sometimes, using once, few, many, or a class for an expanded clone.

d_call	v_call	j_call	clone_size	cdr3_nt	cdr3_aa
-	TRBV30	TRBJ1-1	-	TGTGCCTGGAGGGTAGCGAGGAACACTGAAGCTTTCTTT	CAWRVARNTEAFF
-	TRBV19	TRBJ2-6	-	TGTGCCAGTAGTAGAGACAGCTCTGGGGCCAACGTCCTGACTTTC	CASSRDSSGANVLTF
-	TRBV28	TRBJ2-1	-	TGTGCCAGCAGTTTGATTGAGTCGAGCTCCTACAATGAGCAGTTCTTC	CASSLIESSSYNEQFF
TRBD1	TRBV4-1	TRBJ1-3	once	TGCGCCAGCAGCCAGCCTACAGGGGTTAATGGAAACACCATATATTTT	CASSQPTGVNGNTIYF
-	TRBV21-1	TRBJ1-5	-	TGTGCCAGCAGCAAAGATCTCGGGACTGCCATCAATCAGCCCCAGCATTTT	CASSKDLGTAINQPQHF
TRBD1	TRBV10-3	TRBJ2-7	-	TGTGCCATAGCCCTTGAGGGGGCGAAGAACGAGCAGTACTTC	CAIALEGAKNEQYF
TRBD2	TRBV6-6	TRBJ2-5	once	TGTGCCAGTGGTCGAGGGGCAGCGGGGGGAAGGAAAGAGACCCAGTACTTC	CASGRGAAGGRKETQYF
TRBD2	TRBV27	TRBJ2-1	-	TGTGCCAGCAGTTTACTAGCGGGAGTACGGAGCTCCTACAATGAGCAGTTCTTC	CASSLLAGVRSSYNEQFF
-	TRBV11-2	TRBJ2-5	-	TGTGCCAGCAGGCATACAGGTCAAGAGACCCAGTACTTC	CASRHTGQETQYF
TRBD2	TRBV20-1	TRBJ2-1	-	TGCAGTGCTAGTAACCCCTTCGGGACTAGCGGGAGTACGGATGAGCAGTTCTTC	CSASNPFGTSGSTDEQFF
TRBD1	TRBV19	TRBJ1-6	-	TGTGCCAGTAGTGAGACAGGGGCGGCAAATTCACCCCTCCACTTT	CASSETGAANSPLHF
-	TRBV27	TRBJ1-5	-	TGTGCCAGCAGTTTATTAGGAGGGACTAATCAGCCCCAGCATTTT	CASSLLGGTNQPQHF
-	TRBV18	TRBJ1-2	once	TGTGCCAGCTCACCGGGCGACAGGAGCTATGGCTACACCTTC	CASSPGDRSYGYTF
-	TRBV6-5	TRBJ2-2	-	TGTGCCAGCAGTTACTCAGGACAAACCAACACCGGGGAGCTGTTTTTT	CASSYSGQTNTGELFF
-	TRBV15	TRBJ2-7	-	TGTGCCACCAGCAGAGACTCTAACTACGAGCAGTACTTC	CATSRDSNYEQYF
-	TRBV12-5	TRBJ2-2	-	TGTGCTAGTGGCAGGGTGGAAAACACCGGGGAGCTGTTTTTT	CASGRVENTGELFF
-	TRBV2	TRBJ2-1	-	TGTGCCAGCAGTCTCACTTCTCTCAATGAGCAGTTCTTC	CASSLTSLNEQFF
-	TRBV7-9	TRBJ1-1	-	TGTGCCAGCAGCTTAGAAAGCAGTGCTTCGGGCACTGAAGCTTTCTTT	CASSLESSASGTEAFF